Shown below are 7 T cell receptor beta chains from a single sample sequenced in a study of OX40 agonist ivuxolimab in advanced cancers. Using immunoSEQ multiplex PCR, the repertoire was profiled, and TCRdb retains in-frame clones only, with some absent. The sample yields tens of thousands of clones, nearly 90% seen once. The sequencing used CD4+ or CD8+ T cells sorted from blood, collected in a trial of the OX40 agonist ivuxolimab. The receptor set was obtained from an adult with an advanced solid tumor such as melanoma, head and neck, liver or kidney cancer.

For the CDR3, the DNA is TGTGCCAGCCGGCCGGGGGACAGCAGAAACATTCAGTACTTC. It encodes CASRPGDSRNIQYF. The chain has TRBV6-5 and TRBJ2-4; TRBD1 might be the D (7 bases). This CDR3 has 14 residues. V gave up 8 bases and J gave up 6 bases, with 17 bases separating them. Looked up from germline, CDR1 is MNHEY and CDR2 is SVGAGI.

This rearrangement joins TRBV30 to TRBJ1-3, with a weak D call TRBD1 (5 bases). Germline CDR1 reads GTSNPN; CDR2 reads SVGIG (reference sequence). The CDR3 totals 15 residues. V was pared by 2 bases and J by 0 bases, with 11 bases between. The CDR3 sequence: CAWSRDSGSGNTIYF. The CDR3 DNA is TGTGCCTGGAGTCGGGACTCAGGCTCTGGAAACACCATATATTTT.

The V and J genes are TRBV15 and TRBJ1-2; D may be TRBD1 (6 bases). V was cut by 5 bases and J by 2 bases, with 18 bases left in between. Germline assignment: CDR1 LNHNV and CDR2 YYDKDF (reference sequence). The CDR3 has 16 residues. This chain's CDR3 is CATSPQGSSLNYGYTF. The CDR3 DNA is TGTGCCACCAGCCCCCAGGGGAGCTCTCTGAACTATGGCTACACCTTC.

This chain uses TRBV13 with TRBJ1-3, with 8 bases that match TRBD1. From germline, CDR1 is PRHDT and CDR2 FYEKMQ (reference sequence). This CDR3 comprises 14 residues. Trimming at V came to 5 bases and at J to 7 bases, leaving 7 bases not matched to a gene. CDR3 region: CASSDGQGANTIYF. DNA for the CDR3: TGTGCCAGCAGCGACGGACAGGGTGCCAACACCATATATTTT. Full variable domain (missing parts from reference TRBV13 and TRBJ1-3): AAGVIQSPRHLIKEKRETATLKCYPIPRHDTVYWYQQGPGQDPQFLISFYEKMQSDKGSIPDRFSAQQFSDYHSELNMSSLELGDSALYFCASSDGQGANTIYFGEGSWLTVV.

This sequence joins TRBV7-2 and TRBJ1-5; the D gene is possibly TRBD1 (6 bases). CDR3 length equals 17 residues. Germline values: CDR1 SGHTA, CDR2 FQGNSA. The ends were cut back, 1 base at V and 7 bases at J, with 20 bases in the middle. Written as DNA, the CDR3 is TGTGCCAGCAGCTTAGGGCGGGGGATACAGGGCGGCCAGCCCCAGCATTTT. Its translation: CASSLGRGIQGGQPQHF.

The CDR3 is CASSEGGSLNTEAFF. CDR3 bases: TGTGCCAGCAGTGAAGGGGGCAGCTTGAACACTGAAGCTTTCTTT. This sequence joins TRBV6-1 and TRBJ1-1; D is possibly TRBD1 (5 bases). V lost 1 base to trimming and J lost 0 bases, with 9 bases between them. Germline-derived CDR1 and CDR2 are MNHNS and SASEGT. The CDR3 loop spans 15 amino acids.

V gene TRBV5-6 combines with J gene TRBJ2-1; 10 bases match TRBD2. With V trimmed by 4 bases and J by 0 bases, 1 base remained unmatched. This CDR3 contains 15 residues. CDR1 is SGHDT and CDR2 is YYEEEE in the germline V gene. The CDR3 sequence: CASSPSGGSYNEQFF. The CDR3 nucleotides read TGTGCCAGCAGCCCTAGCGGGGGCTCCTACAATGAGCAGTTCTTC.